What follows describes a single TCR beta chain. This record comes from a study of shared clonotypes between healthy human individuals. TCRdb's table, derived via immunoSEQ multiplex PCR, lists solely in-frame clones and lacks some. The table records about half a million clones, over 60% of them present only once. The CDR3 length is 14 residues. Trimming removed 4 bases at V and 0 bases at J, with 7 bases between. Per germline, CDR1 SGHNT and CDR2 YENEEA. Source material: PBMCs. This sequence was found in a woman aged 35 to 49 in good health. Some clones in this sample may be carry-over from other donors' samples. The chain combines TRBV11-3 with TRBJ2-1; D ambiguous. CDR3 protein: CASSSGVSYNEQFF. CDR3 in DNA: TGTGCCAGCAGCTCTGGTGTCTCCTACAATGAGCAGTTCTTC.